This is a list of T cell receptor beta chains from one sample in a study of post-analysis software for immune sequencing data. TCRdb re-derived calls from the PCR reads in MiXCR, one entry per CDR3 protein. The sample holds hundreds of thousands of distinct CDR3 sequences, around 64% seen once. Sequencing input: blood. The receptors shown here come from a girl between 2 and 10 years old with multiple sclerosis. Each CDR3 is given with its conserved first and last residue. The D gene is left open where the match is weak. Clone size is stated in some rows and not others, as once, few, many or a class when expanded.

j_call clone_size d_call v_call cdr3_aa cdr3_nt
TRBJ2-5 once NA TRBV30 CAWSWTVQETQYF TGTGCCTGGAGTTGGACAGTACAAGAGACCCAGTACTTC
TRBJ2-7 NA NA TRBV29-1 CSAGIPGRGPYEQYF TGCAGCGCTGGGATCCCGGGACGGGGCCCCTACGAGCAGTACTTC
TRBJ2-6 NA NA TRBV2 CASSKTGSGANVLTF TGTGCCAGCAGTAAGACAGGCTCTGGGGCCAACGTCCTGACTTTC
TRBJ2-1 NA TRBD1 TRBV7-2 CASRHGQGTYNEQFF TGTGCCAGCAGGCACGGACAGGGTACCTACAATGAGCAGTTCTTC
TRBJ1-3 few NA TRBV28 CASSLGGGGSSGNTIYF TGTGCCAGCAGTTTAGGGGGGGGAGGTTCTTCTGGAAACACCATATATTTT
TRBJ1-6 NA NA TRBV12-3/TRBV12-4 CASGVGGAGSPLHF TGTGCCAGCGGGGTAGGAGGCGCGGGTTCACCCCTCCACTTT
TRBJ2-3 NA TRBD2 TRBV9 CASSVESGRAGKDTQYF TGTGCCAGCAGCGTAGAGAGCGGGAGGGCCGGGAAAGATACGCAGTATTTT
TRBJ2-1 NA NA TRBV20-1 CSAYDPNAYNEQFF TGCAGTGCCTACGACCCGAACGCCTACAATGAGCAGTTCTTC
TRBJ2-1 NA NA TRBV10-3 CAIGAHEGNEQFF TGTGCCATCGGAGCCCATGAGGGCAATGAGCAGTTCTTC
TRBJ2-5 NA NA TRBV25-1 CASSALSEQYF TGTGCCAGCAGTGCTCTTTCGGAGCAGTACTTC
TRBJ2-1 NA NA TRBV29-1 CSVEVEGNEQFF TGCAGCGTTGAGGTTGAGGGGAATGAGCAGTTCTTC
TRBJ1-2 few TRBD1 TRBV9 CASSGWDRNYGYTF TGTGCCAGCAGCGGATGGGACAGGAACTATGGCTACACCTTC
TRBJ2-7 NA TRBD1 TRBV18 CASSPPGQTLGSDEQYF TGTGCCAGCTCACCACCGGGACAGACCTTAGGTAGCGACGAGCAGTACTTC
TRBJ2-1 NA TRBD2 TRBV11-1 CASTVQVGGSYNEQFF TGTGCCAGCACCGTCCAGGTCGGGGGGTCCTACAATGAGCAGTTCTTC
TRBJ2-1 once TRBD2 TRBV6-2/TRBV6-3 CASSGDYLYNEQFF TGTGCCAGCTCGGGGGACTACTTATACAATGAGCAGTTCTTC
TRBJ1-4 once NA TRBV5-1 CASARQTSATNEKLFF TGCGCCAGCGCGAGACAGACCTCTGCAACTAATGAAAAACTGTTTTTT
TRBJ2-1 NA TRBD2 TRBV7-9 CASSGLAGFRSYNEQFF TGTGCCAGCAGCGGACTAGCGGGGTTTCGCTCCTACAATGAGCAGTTCTTC
TRBJ2-7 NA NA TRBV29-1 CSVESGQGPYEQYF TGCAGCGTTGAGTCAGGGCAGGGTCCCTACGAGCAGTACTTC
TRBJ2-4 NA NA TRBV7-9 CASSSAGGGAKNIQYF TGTGCCAGCAGCTCGGCTGGAGGGGGTGCCAAAAACATTCAGTACTTC
TRBJ2-1 few TRBD2 TRBV7-9 CASTLAGGPDEQFF TGTGCCAGCACCCTAGCGGGAGGGCCGGATGAGCAGTTCTTC
TRBJ2-7 NA NA TRBV10-3 CAISESVYEQYF TGTGCCATCAGTGAGTCCGTCTACGAGCAGTACTTC
TRBJ2-1 few NA TRBV7-8 CASSLPRLGWYEQFF TGTGCCAGCAGCTTACCGAGACTAGGATGGTATGAGCAGTTCTTC